This is a list of T cell receptor beta chains from one sample in a study of post-analysis software for immune sequencing data. One entry per CDR3 protein, called by TCRdb with MiXCR from the PCR reads. This sample has about 540,000 distinct CDR3 sequences, with around 31% found just once. The sample was blood. These receptors originate from a girl younger than 18 with multiple sclerosis. Each CDR3 is given without its conserved first and last residue.

TRBV11-2,TRBJ2-2,ASSLVLPGRGSVHAGELF
TRBV6-4,TRBJ1-2,ARIQGHYGYT
TRBV3-1,TRBJ2-5,ASSQATRTYQETQY
TRBV5-1,TRBJ2-2,ASSSAGGGTGTGELF
TRBV27,TRBJ1-2,ASSSRSGAGDWYGYT
TRBV10-3,TRBJ2-7,AISDGGDEQY
TRBV7-2,TRBJ2-1,ASSLVVEQF
TRBV12-3/TRBV12-4,TRBJ1-5,ASSLTGANQPQH
TRBV20-1,TRBJ2-2,SGQGAGGELF
TRBV10-2,TRBJ2-4,ASRMGLAGGHIQY
TRBV20-1,TRBJ1-2,SAADRDHGYT
TRBV5-1,.,ASSQLAGVQKTQY
TRBV29-1,.,SVGGGGRETQY
TRBV20-1,.,SARDRGLSGEQY
TRBV7-2,TRBJ2-1,ASSFDRGTNNEQF
TRBV11-3,TRBJ2-1,ASSPGGGVYNEQF
TRBV12-3/TRBV12-4,TRBJ2-5,ASRPLYQETQY
TRBV28,TRBJ1-4,ANFHGTSRKLF
TRBV7-2,TRBJ2-3,ASSLAVTREADTQY
TRBV20-1,TRBJ1-1,SARALGNTEAF
TRBV15,TRBJ1-1,ATSVNTGYEAF
TRBV11-1,TRBJ2-1,ASSLYGGAGEQF